This TCR beta chain was retrieved from a study of blood T cell repertoires in COVID-19. Study context: Samples of COVID-19 (acute and convalescent) were obtained from the United States, Italy and Spain. PBMCs, B-cell-depleted T cells, or T cells were the source of the cDNA or gDNA that made up the material.

The V end was cut by 8 bases, the J end by 1 base, with 7 bases between. The CDR3 has 11 amino acids. The germline V gene has CDR1 GTSNPN and CDR2 SVGIG (reference sequence). Original analysis: From reference gene primer amplification, estimates of nucleated cell counts were derived. Sequenced by immunoSEQ multiplex PCR; TCRdb stores in-frame clones only, minus some. Clone size and the V and J calls come from that table; the DNA yielded D and trimming. The top ten clones hold roughly 17% of a sample with 200,000 or so clones, 65% to 85% of them seen once. Source material: peripheral blood. The clonotype comes from a man aged 55 to 69 with active or convalescent COVID-19. The chain is built from TRBV30 and TRBJ2-3; D ambiguous. In DNA form, the CDR3 reads TGTGCCCGGGCGGGCACAGATACGCAGTATTTT. This sequence encodes CARAGTDTQYF.